These 26 T cell receptor beta chains share one sample of origin, sequenced in a study of shared clonotypes between healthy human individuals. The protocol was immunoSEQ multiplex PCR, while the TCRdb copy is restricted to in-frame clones and leaves out a portion. This sample yields over a million clones, of which more than 95% are seen a single time; about 1.2% belongs to the top ten. Sample: naive CD4+ T cells sorted from blood. Subset specified: CD45RA+ positively selected. The receptors were gathered from a man aged 25-45 years in good health.

CDR3 in amino acids: CASSRPPSGRSYNEQFF. For the CDR3, the DNA is TGTGCCAGCAGCCGGCCCCCCAGCGGGCGCTCCTACAATGAGCAGTTCTTC. V usage is TRBV28 and J usage is TRBJ2-1; TRBD2 is a possible D gene (6 bases). This CDR3 region has 17 residues. Germline V lookup: CDR1 MDHEN, CDR2 SYDVKM. The V gene lost 6 bases and the J gene lost 0 bases, with 18 bases spanning the gap.

This CDR3 is CASSLSPGRTRGYTF. The CDR3 DNA is TGTGCCAGCAGTTTATCGCCCGGCAGGACCCGCGGCTACACCTTC. The chain links TRBV27 to TRBJ1-2; no reliable D call. Trimming removed 0 bases from V and 8 bases from J, with 16 bases in between. The germline V gene has CDR1 MNHEY and CDR2 SMNVEV (reference sequence). There are 15 residues in the CDR3.

The rearrangement uses TRBV29-1 and TRBJ1-2, with a weak D call TRBD1 (5 bases). V gave up 5 bases and J gave up 5 bases, with 15 bases separating them. This CDR3 is 13 amino acids long. CDR1 is SQVTM, CDR2 ANQGSEA, per germline. CDR3 DNA sequence: TGCAGCGTTTCCCAGGGTGTTGGGTATGGCTACACCTTC. Residues: CSVSQGVGYGYTF.

V gene TRBV4-3 combines with J gene TRBJ2-7; 12 nucleotides agree with TRBD1. V trimming: 1 base; J trimming: 5 bases; junction bases outside the gene matches: 6. The CDR3 is made up of 16 amino acids. Looked up from germline, CDR1 is LGHNA and CDR2 is YSLEER. As DNA, the CDR3 is TGCGCCAGCAGCCAAGCCGCTGGGACAGGGGGCCACGAGCAGTACTTC. Its translation is CASSQAAGTGGHEQYF.

This chain joins TRBV4-1 and TRBJ2-7; D is undetermined. The CDR3 loop spans 15 amino acids. The V end lost 1 base, the J end lost 2 bases, and 12 bases lay between the germline ends. Per the germline V gene, CDR1 is MGHRA and CDR2 is YSYEKL. The CDR3 sequence is CASSQVTASTYEQYF. For the CDR3, the DNA is TGCGCCAGCAGCCAAGTGACGGCTTCAACCTACGAGCAGTACTTC.

The rearrangement uses TRBV30 and TRBJ1-2, with D perhaps TRBD1 (5 bases). The CDR3 is made up of 12 amino acids. The germline V gene has CDR1 GTSNPN and CDR2 SVGIG (reference sequence). The V end was cut by 3 bases, the J end by 5 bases, with 10 bases between. The CDR3 nucleotides read TGTGCCTGGAGCCCGAGACAGTATGGCTACACCTTC. It yields the protein CAWSPRQYGYTF.

The chain links TRBV5-1 to TRBJ2-1; TRBD2 matches at 9 bases. After removal of 4 bases from V and 3 bases from J, the junction contained 11 bases not matched to a gene. The CDR3 totals 17 residues. Germline V gene lookup returns CDR1 SGHRS and CDR2 YFSETQ. The CDR3 protein is CASSPSPGLAIYNEQFF. The CDR3 nucleotides read TGCGCCAGCAGCCCAAGCCCGGGACTAGCTATCTACAATGAGCAGTTCTTC.

In the case of this clone: This specimen includes other DNA sequences encoding the same CDR3. The chain recombines TRBV9 with TRBJ2-3; TRBD2 matches at 7 bases. Losses at the gene ends were 2 bases for V and 0 bases for J; bases not matched to a gene: 3. Germline V gene lookup returns CDR1 SGDLS and CDR2 YYNGEE. The CDR3 is 15 residues long. In DNA, the CDR3 is TGTGCCAGCAGCGTCCTAGCGGCTAGCACAGATACGCAGTATTTT. This encodes CASSVLAASTDTQYF.

The V gene is TRBV18, the J gene TRBJ1-2; TRBD1 matches at 12 bases. Germline V gene sequence: CDR1 KGHSH, CDR2 LQKENI. Trimming removed 2 bases from V and 8 bases from J; junction bases left unmatched: 6. CDR3 length equals 15 residues. In DNA, the CDR3 is TGTGCCAGCTCACCAGGGACAGGGGGCGCGAGGGGCTACACCTTC. This encodes CASSPGTGGARGYTF.

V usage is TRBV15 and J usage is TRBJ2-7; 12 bases map to TRBD1. This CDR3 has 15 residues. From germline, CDR1 is LNHNV and CDR2 YYDKDF (reference sequence). J was trimmed by 6 bases and V by 3 bases; bases with no gene match: 6. CDR3 in DNA: TGTGCCACCAGCAGGGGACAGGGGGCCGAATTCGAGCAGTACTTC. This codes for CATSRGQGAEFEQYF.

This chain connects TRBV18 to TRBJ1-3; D unresolved. Germline CDR1 reads KGHSH; CDR2 reads LQKENI. CDR3 size: 15 residues. Trimming shortened V by 3 bases and J by 0 bases, and 9 bases separated the two germline ends. Here the CDR3 reads CASSPSPISGNTIYF. CDR3 nucleotide sequence: TGTGCCAGCTCACCCTCCCCTATCTCTGGAAACACCATATATTTT.

The chain has TRBV29-1 and TRBJ2-7; D is uncertain. The CDR3 is 12 amino acids. Trimming took off 4 bases at V and 3 bases at J, with 10 bases between the two ends. CDR1 is SQVTM, CDR2 ANQGSEA, per germline. CDR3 loop: CSVVLYNYEQYF. The CDR3 coding sequence is TGCAGCGTTGTGCTCTATAACTACGAGCAGTACTTC.

V usage is TRBV9 and J usage is TRBJ1-2; 7 bases are a match to TRBD1. Germline lookup yields CDR1 SGDLS and CDR2 YYNGEE. The CDR3 contains 18 residues. V shed 5 bases, J shed 0 bases, and the junction held 16 bases outside the gene matches. CDR3 DNA sequence: TGTGCCAGCAGTCGACAGGGCCGAAACGCCATTTCTAACTATGGCTACACCTTC. Protein sequence: CASSRQGRNAISNYGYTF.

This clone occurred once. Other DNA variants within this sample encode the same CDR3. This chain joins TRBV5-1 and TRBJ2-1, with D possibly TRBD1 on 6 matching bases. The CDR3 spans 15 residues. Looked up from germline, CDR1 is SGHRS and CDR2 is YFSETQ. The V end was cut by 3 bases, the J end by 1 base, with 11 bases between. The DNA of the CDR3 is TGCGCCAGCAGCTCGGGGACACAATCCTACAATGAGCAGTTCTTC. Its protein is CASSSGTQSYNEQFF.

The J gene is TRBJ2-7, the V gene TRBV5-6; D may be TRBD2 (5 bases). Germline loops: CDR1 SGHDT, CDR2 YYEEEE. The CDR3 is 15 amino acids. The V end lost 0 bases, the J end lost 3 bases, and 13 bases lay between the germline ends. The CDR3 nucleotides read TGTGCCAGCAGCTTGGGACCCATTCGGGGCTACGAGCAGTACTTC. It encodes CASSLGPIRGYEQYF. The whole variable domain, remainder taken from reference TRBV5-6 and TRBJ2-7, is DAGVTQSPTHLIKTRGQQVTLRCSPKSGHDTVSWYQQALGQGPQFIFQYYEEEERQRGNFPDRFSGHQFPNYSSELNVNALLLGDSALYLCASSLGPIRGYEQYFGPGTRLTVT.

This chain joins TRBV5-5 and TRBJ1-2; D is unresolved. Trimming cost V 4 bases and J 8 bases, with 15 bases left between them. Germline V CDR1 and CDR2: SGHKS, YYEKEE (reference sequence). The CDR3 extends over 13 amino acids. This chain's CDR3 is CASSTGPDRGYTF. The CDR3 DNA is TGTGCCAGCAGCACCGGACCCGATCGGGGCTACACCTTC.

The chain uses TRBV11-2 and TRBJ2-3, with 15 bases identical to TRBD2. V lost 5 bases and J lost 0; bases outside the gene matches: 6. The germline CDR1 and CDR2 sequences are SGHAT and FQNNGV. The CDR3 loop spans 18 amino acids. The CDR3 sequence is CASSTWTSGRDSTDTQYF. CDR3 bases: TGTGCCAGCAGCACCTGGACTAGCGGGAGGGATAGCACAGATACGCAGTATTTT.

The chain has TRBV7-2 and TRBJ2-7; 14 positions match TRBD2. CDR3 length: 17 residues. V shed 5 bases and J 0 bases; nucleotides not matched to a gene: 6. CDR1 and CDR2 (germline): SGHTA, FQGNSA. The CDR3 region has the DNA TGTGCCAGCAGCCAGTGGGGACTAGCGGGAGTCTCCTACGAGCAGTACTTC. Its translation: CASSQWGLAGVSYEQYF.

This rearrangement joins TRBV19 to TRBJ1-4; no firm D call. The CDR3 totals 14 residues. Germline-derived CDR1 and CDR2 are LNHDA and SQIVND (reference sequence). The V end lost 5 bases, the J end lost 0 bases, and 7 bases lay between the germline ends. CDR3 bases: TGTGCCAGTAGTGTCAGTGCAACTAATGAAAAACTGTTTTTT. Encoded protein: CASSVSATNEKLFF.

As regards this clone: This CDR3 is also generated by other DNA sequences in the sample. CDR3 sequence: CSARGPEQFF. In DNA, the CDR3 is TGCAGTGCTAGGGGACCTGAGCAGTTCTTC. This rearrangement joins TRBV20-1 to TRBJ2-1; D tentatively fits TRBD1 or TRBD2 (5 bases each). CDR3 length equals 10 residues. The V end lost 3 bases, the J end lost 9 bases, and 6 bases lay between the germline ends. Germline V gene lookup returns CDR1 DFQATT and CDR2 SNEGSKA (reference sequence).

The chain recombines TRBV7-6 with TRBJ2-3, with unresolved D. CDR1 and CDR2 (germline): SGHVS, FNYEAQ. V was pared by 5 bases and J by 10 bases, with 19 bases between. This CDR3 has 14 amino acids. DNA for the CDR3: TGTGCCAGCAGCCCCGCCGAAGCGAGTTCGGCGCAGTATTTT. Residues: CASSPAEASSAQYF.

Comments on this clone: The same CDR3 also results from other DNA sequences found in this sample. The CDR3 is CASSIRGANTEAFF. CDR3 sequence (DNA): TGTGCCAGTAGTATTAGAGGGGCAAACACTGAAGCTTTCTTT. The chain uses TRBV19 and TRBJ1-1, with D perhaps matching TRBD1 (5 bases). V lost 3 bases to trimming and J lost 2 bases, with 10 bases between them. The germline V gene encodes CDR1 LNHDA and CDR2 SQIVND (reference sequence). CDR3 length: 14 amino acids.

The CDR3 is CASRPAGLKLKQYF. The CDR3 nucleotides read TGTGCCAGCAGGCCAGCGGGACTAAAGTTGAAGCAGTACTTC. The gene calls are TRBV6-5 and TRBJ2-7, with 7 nucleotides matching TRBD2. Germline V gene sequence: CDR1 MNHEY, CDR2 SVGAGI. The CDR3 runs to 14 residues. Trimming removed 6 bases from V and 8 bases from J; junction bases left unmatched: 13.

V usage is TRBV5-1 and J usage is TRBJ2-7; 10 bases align to TRBD2. CDR3 length: 13 residues. Germline CDR1 and CDR2: SGHRS and YFSETQ. V dropped 4 bases and J dropped 5; count of bases not matched to a gene: 3. CDR3 nucleotide sequence: TGCGCCAGCAGCCCCGGGACTAGCGACGAGCAGTACTTC. The encoded protein is CASSPGTSDEQYF.

This chain joins TRBV6-1 and TRBJ2-7; TRBD2 matches 10 bases. Germline V gives CDR1 MNHNS, CDR2 SASEGT. The V segment lost 4 bases and the J segment 2 bases; nucleotides outside the gene matches: 8. The CDR3 has 16 residues. CDR3 sequence (DNA): TGTGCCAGCAGTGCGGAAAGGACTAGCGGAACCTACGAGCAGTACTTC. Translating gives CASSAERTSGTYEQYF.

V usage is TRBV9 and J usage is TRBJ2-4; the D gene is possibly TRBD2 (6 bases). This CDR3 comprises 12 residues. Looked up from germline, CDR1 is SGDLS and CDR2 is YYNGEE. Trimming stripped 3 bases from V and 9 bases from J, with 10 bases between. The CDR3 DNA reads TGTGCCAGCAGCGCTGGCGGGGCCATTCAGTACTTC. Encoded protein: CASSAGGAIQYF.